The 4 T cell receptor beta chains below were found in one sample sequenced in a study of shared clonotypes between healthy human individuals (dated by TCRdb to the early 2020s). CD8 naive samples were obtained by positive selection for CCR7 among CD45RO-negative cells, yielding a CD45RA+CCR7+ population from which TemRA cells were excluded. Libraries were built with the immunoSEQ multiplex PCR assay. TCRdb obtained this table from immuneACCESS and retained in-frame rearrangements with V and J assigned. These tables miss some clones; where compared with another copy, unresolved V genes account for less than half of the shortfall, and the remainder is unexplained. Present in this sample are 1.5 million to 2.5 million clones, roughly 94% of which were seen just once. Less than 1.5% of the sample rests with the top ten. Sequencing used naive CD8+ T cells sorted from blood. What the cell subset or site label conveys for this sample: CD45RA+CCR7+. These receptors originate from a man aged 18-30 years in good health.

V usage is TRBV4-3 and J usage is TRBJ2-2, with D possibly TRBD1 on 6 matching bases. The V end was cut by 0 bases, the J end by 4 bases, with 15 bases between. This CDR3 spans 17 amino acids. CDR1 is LGHNA and CDR2 is YSLEER in the germline V gene. The CDR3 sequence: CASSQDLFQGLTGELFF. DNA for the CDR3: TGCGCCAGCAGCCAAGATCTTTTTCAGGGGCTCACCGGGGAGCTGTTTTTT.

The chain employs TRBV9 and TRBJ1-1; D perhaps matches TRBD1 (6 bases). This CDR3 is built from 17 residues. Germline V CDR1 and CDR2: SGDLS, YYNGEE. Trimming took 3 bases from V and 0 from J, leaving 18 bases between them. CDR3 in DNA: TGTGCCAGCAGCGCCTCAATTCGGACAGAAATGAACACTGAAGCTTTCTTT. Its translation is CASSASIRTEMNTEAFF.

This clone has a single count. The V gene is TRBV6-4, the J gene TRBJ2-1, with D perhaps TRBD1 (8 bases). Germline CDR1 and CDR2: MRHNA and SNTAGT. The CDR3 consists of 14 residues. Trimming took 5 bases from V and 8 from J, leaving 16 bases between them. DNA for the CDR3: TGTGCCAGCAGTACGGACAGGGAGGGCTATGAGCAGTTCTTC. Its protein is CASSTDREGYEQFF.

The V gene is TRBV4-1, the J gene TRBJ1-5, with 9 bases identical to TRBD1. V lost 3 bases, J lost 6 bases, and 6 bases stayed unmatched. The CDR3 contains 15 residues. Germline V gene sequence: CDR1 MGHRA, CDR2 YSYEKL. CDR3 protein: CASSHTQGAIQPQHF. The CDR3, as DNA: TGCGCCAGCAGCCATACACAGGGGGCTATTCAGCCCCAGCATTTT.